The present T cell receptor beta chain was sequenced within a study of shared clonotypes between healthy human individuals (dated by TCRdb to 2020 to 2022). Concerning the study at large: The cohort included a few men and two women between 18 and 49 years of age. Libraries were prepared and TCR repertoires were sequenced by different laboratories using diverse techniques, in order to increase sequencing depth and limit assay-specific biases. Per donor, leukapheresis produced somewhere between about 0.94 and 9.5 billion PBMCs. Per donor, three plates each were used for CD4 naive and CD4 memory, two for CD8 naive, and one for CD8 memory. The study deeply sequenced blood TCR repertoires of five healthy adults to estimate repertoire size and the extent of clonotype sharing between individuals.

A note on this clone: It lacks a known antigen. Within one base of it there is no much larger clone, and no base qualities were kept.

The cysteine opens and the phenylalanine closes a CDR3 of 13 amino acids. Only CDR3 DNA remains: 39 bases, in frame from the first base. CDR1 and CDR2 are drawn from the germline V gene: SGHNT, YENEEA. Between the V and J ends, shortened by 0 bases and 3 bases respectively, the junction contains 5 bases. Using the deep immunoSEQ assay, multiplex PCR amplified TCR CDR3 regions from genomic DNA. Extracted genomic DNA from each cell subset was distributed evenly across all wells of several immunoSEQ 96-well plates, and each plate was treated as a replicate. For sorted subsets, roughly 200 ng of genomic DNA, equivalent to 30,000 or so T cell genomes, went into each replicate PCR. The purified libraries were quantified using a Qubit 3.0 fluorometer, sized with a Bioanalyzer 2100, and then quantified again using the KAPA Library Quantification kit. Every immunoSEQ 96-well plate was sequenced on a dedicated single-read 150-cycle Illumina NextSeq 550 flow cell. In the source study's methods: The immunoSEQ output contained only junctional sequences without quality scores, so filtering could not match that applied to full-length reads. Sequences were annotated with PyIR, a Python wrapper for IgBLAST v1.9, and V/J genes and CDR3 were assigned using IMGT germline references. Reads with weak V/J assignments (E-value above 1e-6), missing CDR3, stop codons, out-of-frame junctions, or ambiguous translated residues were removed. V3J clonotypes were defined by identical inferred V gene, J gene, and CDR3 amino acid sequence. Percentage overlap between repertoires was calculated by dividing the number of shared unique clonotypes by the size of the smaller repertoire. RTK rarefaction, the Chao1 estimator, and Recon v2.1 estimates of unobserved clonotypes were used to assess repertoire richness. For all TCRbeta clonotypes obtained by the gDNA method from four donors, generation probabilities were computed with OLGA. TCRdb limited this immuneACCESS table to in-frame rearrangements with V and J called. A share of clones is missing; checked studies link under half to unresolved V genes, and the rest is unexplained. Clonal size and the V and J genes are those of that table, whereas D and trimming came from the DNA. The sample contains about 1.5 million clones, 95% to 97% of them found a single time. The top ten constitute approximately 1.1% of the sample.

The paper as a whole reports these results and caveats: Incomplete sequencing was indicated by rarefaction of sorted-subset datasets, despite the large sequencing depth. Based on pairwise subsampling, the degree of clonotype sharing among donors was expected to be affected by sequencing depth. The small number of donors limited the genetic and exposure-history diversity represented. When a handful of donors were compared, the shared fraction of clonotypes was approximately 5% for naive CD4, more than 3% for naive CD8, more than 2% for memory CD4, and 0.4% for memory CD8. Compared with non-shared clonotypes, clonotypes shared by all four sorted-subset donors had higher generation probabilities. Naive subsets generally had larger estimated clonotype richness than memory subsets. Sampling was restricted to blood, and TCR repertoires in tissues likely differ from the TCR repertoires found in blood.

The donors were healthy, HIV-negative adults who had no recently reported acute infections or vaccinations. Every donor was a Caucasian adult living in Nashville, Tennessee, USA. CD4+ T cells were enriched by magnetic negative selection, after which naive cells were positively selected on CD45RA and the negative fraction was taken as the memory subset. After blood collection by leukapheresis, PBMCs were isolated using Ficoll-Histopaque density gradient centrifugation and then cryopreserved in the vapor phase of liquid nitrogen. Analytical flow cytometry was used to check the purity and quantity of every magnetically sorted T cell population. Genomic DNA was isolated from every sorted fraction and measured by UV absorbance on a Nanodrop 2000c.

The rearranged segments are TRBV11-3 and TRBJ2-5; the D gene lacks a confident call. The sequenced sample consisted of naive CD4+ T cells sorted from blood. Taken with the paper, the label for cell subset or site translates to: CD45RA+ positively selected. The receptor's source is a young man in good health. The base sequence is TGTGCCAGCAGCTTAGAGTCAAAAGAGACCCAGTACTTC. Protein translation: CASSLESKETQYF. Outside the CDR3, residues come from the reference TRBV11-3 and TRBJ2-5 proteins, so the full variable domain is: EAGVVQSPRYKIIEKKQPVAFWCNPISGHNTLYWYLQNLGQGPELLIRYENEEAVDDSQLPKDRFSAERLKGVDSTLKIQPAELGDSAVYLCASSLESKETQYFGPGTRLLVL.